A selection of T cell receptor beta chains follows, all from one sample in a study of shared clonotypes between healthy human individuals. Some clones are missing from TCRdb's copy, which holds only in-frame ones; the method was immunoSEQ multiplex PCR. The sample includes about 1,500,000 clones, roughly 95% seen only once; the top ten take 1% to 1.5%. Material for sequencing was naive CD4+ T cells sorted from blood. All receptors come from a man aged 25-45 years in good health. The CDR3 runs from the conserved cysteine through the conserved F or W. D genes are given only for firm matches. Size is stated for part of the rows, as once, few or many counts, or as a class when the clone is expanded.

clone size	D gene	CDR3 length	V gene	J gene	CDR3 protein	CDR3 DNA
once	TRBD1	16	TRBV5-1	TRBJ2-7	CASSSNPAGQAYEQYF	TGCGCCAGCAGCTCCAACCCTGCGGGACAGGCCTACGAGCAGTACTTC
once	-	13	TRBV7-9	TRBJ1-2	CASSQQTGYGYTF	TGTGCCAGCAGCCAACAAACAGGGTACGGCTACACCTTC
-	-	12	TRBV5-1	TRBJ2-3	CASSVSTDTQYF	TGCGCCAGCAGCGTGAGCACAGATACGCAGTATTTT
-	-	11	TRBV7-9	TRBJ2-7	CASSLNYEQYF	TGTGCCAGCAGCTTGAACTACGAGCAGTACTTC
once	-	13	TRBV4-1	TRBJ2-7	CASSQVPQVGQYF	TGCGCCAGCAGCCAAGTCCCCCAGGTCGGACAGTACTTC
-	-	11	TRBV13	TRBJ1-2	CASSLEISTTF	TGTGCCAGCAGCTTGGAGATAAGTACTACCTTC
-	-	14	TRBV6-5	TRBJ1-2	CASSYSENWDGYTF	TGTGCCAGCAGTTACTCGGAGAACTGGGATGGCTACACCTTC
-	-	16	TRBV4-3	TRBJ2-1	CASSQDPASSYNEQFF	TGCGCCAGCAGCCAAGATCCCGCTAGCTCCTACAATGAGCAGTTCTTC
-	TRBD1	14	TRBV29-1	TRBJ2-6	CSVGQGSGANVLTF	TGCAGCGTTGGACAGGGTTCTGGGGCCAACGTCCTGACTTTC
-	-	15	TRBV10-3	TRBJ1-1	CAISEGAKGNTEAFF	TGTGCCATCAGTGAGGGCGCCAAAGGGAACACTGAAGCTTTCTTT
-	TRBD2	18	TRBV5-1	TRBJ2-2	CASSLVPSGSLLPGELFF	TGCGCCAGCAGCTTGGTTCCTAGCGGGAGCTTGCTTCCCGGGGAGCTGTTTTTT
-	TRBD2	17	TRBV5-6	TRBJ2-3	CASSSPTSGTYTDTQYF	TGTGCCAGCAGCTCGCCGACTAGCGGGACTTACACAGATACGCAGTATTTT
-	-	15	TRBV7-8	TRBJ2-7	CASSSAPRAEDEQYF	TGTGCCAGCAGCTCCGCCCCTCGGGCGGAAGACGAGCAGTACTTC
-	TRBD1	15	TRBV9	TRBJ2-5	CASSERTGVRETQYF	TGTGCCAGCAGCGAACGGACAGGGGTACGAGAGACCCAGTACTTC
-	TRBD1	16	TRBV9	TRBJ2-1	CASSVDAGGLMNEQFF	TGTGCCAGCAGCGTAGACGCAGGGGGCTTGATGAATGAGCAGTTCTTC
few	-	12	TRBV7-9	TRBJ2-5	CASSLGLMDQYF	TGTGCCAGCAGCTTGGGGCTAATGGACCAGTACTTC
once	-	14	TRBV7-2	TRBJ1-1	CASSLVTANTEAFF	TGTGCCAGCAGCTTAGTAACAGCGAACACTGAAGCTTTCTTT
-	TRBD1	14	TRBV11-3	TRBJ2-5	CASSKDRGGETQYF	TGTGCCAGCAGTAAAGACAGGGGCGGAGAGACCCAGTACTTC
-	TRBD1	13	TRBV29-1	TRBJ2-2	CSGRPTGTGELFF	TGCAGCGGCAGACCGACAGGGACCGGGGAGCTGTTTTTT
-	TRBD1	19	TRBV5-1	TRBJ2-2	CASSIGTGRSVANTGELFF	TGCGCCAGCAGCATCGGGACAGGGAGGTCGGTTGCGAACACCGGGGAGCTGTTTTTT
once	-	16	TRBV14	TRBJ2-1	CASSQGSVSSYNEQFF	TGTGCCAGCAGCCAAGGGTCAGTTAGCTCCTACAATGAGCAGTTCTTC
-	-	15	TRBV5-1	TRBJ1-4	CASRLRGPTNEKLFF	TGCGCCAGCAGGCTCAGGGGCCCAACTAATGAAAAACTGTTTTTT
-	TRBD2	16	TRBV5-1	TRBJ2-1	CASSSGLTAGYNEQFF	TGCGCCAGCAGCTCGGGACTAACCGCCGGATACAATGAGCAGTTCTTC
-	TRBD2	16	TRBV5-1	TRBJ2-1	CASSLELAGGSNEQFF	TGCGCCAGCAGCTTGGAACTAGCGGGAGGGTCCAATGAGCAGTTCTTC
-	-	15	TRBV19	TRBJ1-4	CASSTRRATNEKLFF	TGTGCCAGTAGTACCCGGCGGGCAACTAATGAAAAACTGTTTTTT
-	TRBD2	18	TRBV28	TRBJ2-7	CASSQLLAGPHGDDEQYF	TGTGCCAGCAGCCAACTACTAGCGGGACCGCACGGCGATGATGAGCAGTACTTC
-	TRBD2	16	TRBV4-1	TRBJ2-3	CASSPLAGASTDTQYF	TGCGCCAGCAGCCCCCTAGCGGGGGCCTCCACAGATACGCAGTATTTT
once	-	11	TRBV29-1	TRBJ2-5	CSAGHGETQYF	TGCAGCGCTGGACACGGCGAGACCCAGTACTTC
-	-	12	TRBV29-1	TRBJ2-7	CSVDGQGTEQYF	TGCAGCGTTGATGGGCAGGGGACCGAGCAGTACTTC
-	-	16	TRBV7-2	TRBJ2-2	CASSLWLVENTGELFF	TGTGCCAGCAGCTTATGGCTGGTGGAGAACACCGGGGAGCTGTTTTTT
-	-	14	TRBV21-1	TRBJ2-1	CASSTGTDYNEQFF	TGTGCCAGCAGCACTGGGACAGACTACAATGAGCAGTTCTTC
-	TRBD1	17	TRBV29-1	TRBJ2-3	CSVLGTGGAPRTDTQYF	TGCAGCGTACTCGGGACAGGAGGTGCCCCGCGCACAGATACGCAGTATTTT
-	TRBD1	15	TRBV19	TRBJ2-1	CASSGHRGTYNEQFF	TGTGCCAGTAGTGGCCACAGGGGCACCTACAATGAGCAGTTCTTC
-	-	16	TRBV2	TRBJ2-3	CASSEAVRVDTDTQYF	TGTGCCAGCAGTGAAGCAGTCAGGGTTGACACAGATACGCAGTATTTT
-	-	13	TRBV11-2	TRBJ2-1	CASSIMTSNEQFF	TGTGCCAGCAGTATTATGACAAGCAATGAGCAGTTCTTC
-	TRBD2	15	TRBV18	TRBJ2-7	CASSGGLAGRTEQYF	TGTGCCAGCTCAGGGGGACTAGCGGGACGTACCGAGCAGTACTTC
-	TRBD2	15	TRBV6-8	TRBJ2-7	CASSYGLAGVHEQYF	TGTGCCAGCAGTTACGGTCTAGCGGGAGTCCACGAGCAGTACTTC
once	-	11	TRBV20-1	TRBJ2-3	CSARRTDTQYF	TGCAGTGCTAGACGCACAGATACGCAGTATTTT
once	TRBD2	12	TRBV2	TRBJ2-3	CASSALADERYF	TGTGCCAGCAGTGCCCTAGCGGACGAAAGGTATTTT
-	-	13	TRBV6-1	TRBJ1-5	CASSEAGSPAQHF	TGTGCCAGCAGTGAAGCGGGGTCTCCAGCCCAGCATTTT
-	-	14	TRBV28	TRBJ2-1	CASSSILRASEQFF	TGTGCCAGCAGCTCCATACTTCGCGCATCTGAGCAGTTCTTC
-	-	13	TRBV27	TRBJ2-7	CASSPSTPYEQYF	TGTGCCAGCAGTCCGAGTACCCCCTACGAGCAGTACTTC
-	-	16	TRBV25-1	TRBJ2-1	CASSVLKLTAHNEQFF	TGTGCCAGCAGTGTACTCAAACTCACCGCGCACAATGAGCAGTTCTTC
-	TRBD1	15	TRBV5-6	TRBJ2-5	CASSLPKGAGETQYF	TGTGCCAGCAGCTTGCCGAAGGGGGCGGGAGAGACCCAGTACTTC
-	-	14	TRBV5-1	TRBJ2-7	CASSLAGGFYEQYF	TGCGCCAGCAGCTTGGCGGGTGGGTTCTACGAGCAGTACTTC
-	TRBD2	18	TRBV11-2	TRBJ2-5	CASSSIPRTSGSGETQYF	TGTGCCAGCAGCTCGATCCCCCGGACTAGCGGGAGTGGAGAGACCCAGTACTTC
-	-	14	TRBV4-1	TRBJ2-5	CASSQEHFGETQYF	TGCGCCAGCAGCCAAGAACATTTTGGGGAGACCCAGTACTTC
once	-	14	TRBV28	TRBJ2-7	CASTPLSGAYEQYF	TGTGCCAGCACCCCCTTGAGTGGAGCCTACGAGCAGTACTTC
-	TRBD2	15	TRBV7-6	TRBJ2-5	CASSSLAGGVETQYF	TGTGCCAGCAGCTCTTTAGCGGGAGGGGTAGAGACCCAGTACTTC
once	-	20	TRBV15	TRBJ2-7	CATSRGSRGEGQLFYYEQYF	TGTGCCACCAGCAGAGGGTCCAGGGGGGAGGGCCAGCTGTTTTACTACGAGCAGTACTTC
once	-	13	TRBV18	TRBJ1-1	CASSNVLNTEAFF	TGTGCCAGCTCAAACGTATTGAACACTGAAGCTTTCTTT
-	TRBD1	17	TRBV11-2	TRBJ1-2	CASSLVIVQGIRYGYTF	TGTGCCAGCAGCTTAGTAATTGTACAGGGGATTCGCTATGGCTACACCTTC
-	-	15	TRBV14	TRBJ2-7	CASSQDHSREYEQYF	TGTGCCAGCAGCCAAGATCATAGCAGGGAGTACGAGCAGTACTTC
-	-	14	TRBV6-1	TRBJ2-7	CASSGLHDSYEQYF	TGTGCCAGCAGTGGGCTACACGATTCCTACGAGCAGTACTTC